The sequence of this TCR beta chain was determined in a study of blood T cell repertoires in COVID-19 (dated by TCRdb to about 2020). The study in broad terms: The collaborator samples originated in the United States, Italy and Spain and spanned the acute and convalescent phases of COVID-19. The material from the prospective study consisted of cDNA or gDNA derived from T cells, B-cell-depleted T cells, or PBMCs. Subjects who had been exposed to COVID-19, were actively infected with it, or had recovered from it provided the deeply sampled blood TCRbeta repertoires that made up the dataset. A freely available public database, intended as a resource for researchers studying the immune response to SARS-CoV-2, is where the repertoires were released. Samples were obtained from the ongoing ImmuneRACE study (first 160 participants) and from over 1,000 subjects provided by 6 global collaborators. Sample metadata almost always included a de-identified subject ID, COVID-19 status, age in years and sex. Where available, HLA class I and class II types were obtained from metadata supplied by the sample provider rather than from assay-based typing. The study at large found these results: How much clinical and demographic metadata was included differed by source and by participant, and the metadata was provided uncurated.

In Seattle, one collaborating source enrolled patients while the infection was active and tracked those patients longitudinally over the course of disease. The collaborating institutions used their own protocols to collect whole blood in K2EDTA tubes. For TCRbeta analysis, collaborator samples were shipped as frozen whole blood, as isolated PBMCs, or as DNA extracted from either sample type. TCRbeta CDR3 regions were amplified from genomic DNA using the immunoSEQ Assay, a bias-controlled multiplex PCR. As for how the authors treated the data: The number of nucleated cells in each sample was estimated by amplification of reference gene primers within the assay. Sequence reads were collapsed and filtered to measure the absolute abundance of every unique TCRbeta CDR3 rearrangement. For each sample, productive Simpson clonality was calculated as the square root of Simpson's diversity index over productive rearrangements. What TCRdb holds here is the immuneACCESS table cut down to in-frame rearrangements. Part of the clones is not present; checked against another copy, under half of the missing clones reflect an unresolved V gene, and the others are unexplained. V and J calls and clone size come straight from that table; D and trimming were deduced from the DNA. The sample table contains approximately 100,000 clones; only one count was recorded for 75% to 85% of them. Clones ranked in the top ten supply 5% to 8% of the sample.

Deletion took 0 bases off V and 6 bases off J, with a span of 6 bases between the germline ends. The CDR3, from cysteine to phenylalanine, totals 13 residues. Only the CDR3 portion is preserved as DNA: 39 bases, with reading frame beginning at the first base. Per the germline V gene, SGDLS is the CDR1 and YYNGEE is the CDR2. This clone was recorded only once. It has no known antigen specificity. Base qualities are not at hand, and no much larger clone is one base apart. The sequence came from an older man with COVID-19, enrolled during active disease. The V and J segments used are TRBV9 and TRBJ2-2; the D gene remains uncertain. Sequencing input: peripheral blood. Here the CDR3 is given as CASSVGTAGELFF. At the DNA level, the sequence is TGTGCCAGCAGCGTAGGAACTGCCGGGGAGCTGTTTTTT.